Listed below are T cell receptor beta chains from one sample, sequenced in a study of post-analysis software for immune sequencing data. From the PCR reads, TCRdb called clonotypes with MiXCR, one entry per CDR3 protein. In the table there are over 700,000 distinct CDR3 sequences, about 32% of which are singletons. Material: blood. The receptors come from a girl aged 5-17 years with multiple sclerosis. Both conserved end residues are part of each CDR3.

v_call: TRBV4-3
j_call: TRBJ2-1
cdr3_aa: CASSQDIGLAGGRERFF

v_call: TRBV5-1
j_call: TRBJ2-7
cdr3_aa: CASSSQDRGHHEQYF

v_call: TRBV6-5
j_call: TRBJ1-4
cdr3_aa: CASSYSTYEKLFF

v_call: TRBV5-1
j_call: TRBJ2-3
cdr3_aa: CASSPRGITDTQYF

v_call: TRBV4-3
j_call: TRBJ2-5
cdr3_aa: CASSQDRSQETQYF

v_call: TRBV12-3/TRBV12-4
j_call: TRBJ1-2
cdr3_aa: CASSPAINYGYTF

v_call: TRBV7-2
j_call: TRBJ2-1
cdr3_aa: CASSPAGRGTGNEQFF

v_call: TRBV2
j_call: TRBJ1-5
cdr3_aa: CACRDGTARNQPQHF

v_call: TRBV6-2/TRBV6-3
j_call: NA
cdr3_aa: CASSYRQTGGSEQYF

v_call: TRBV28
j_call: TRBJ2-4
cdr3_aa: CASSLFSADQYF

v_call: TRBV20-1
j_call: TRBJ2-7
cdr3_aa: CSARRESTYEQYF

v_call: TRBV10-3
j_call: TRBJ2-4
cdr3_aa: CAISDSLAKNIQYF

v_call: TRBV18
j_call: TRBJ2-7
cdr3_aa: CASSPRSGAYEQYF

v_call: TRBV9
j_call: TRBJ2-1
cdr3_aa: CASSVDRAGGPEYNEQFF

v_call: TRBV12-3/TRBV12-4
j_call: TRBJ1-5
cdr3_aa: CASSHSRGQPQHF

v_call: TRBV7-9
j_call: TRBJ1-2
cdr3_aa: CASPDSRGGYTF

v_call: TRBV20-1
j_call: TRBJ2-1
cdr3_aa: CSARFSGRRNEQFF

v_call: TRBV6-2/TRBV6-3
j_call: TRBJ2-1
cdr3_aa: CASSTQGQAYNEQFF

v_call: TRBV7-2
j_call: TRBJ1-2
cdr3_aa: CASSSAGGAAGYGYTF

v_call: TRBV6-1
j_call: TRBJ2-7
cdr3_aa: CASTAGWENEQYF

v_call: TRBV6-5
j_call: TRBJ1-2
cdr3_aa: CASSYSGWGDGNYGYTF

v_call: TRBV6-5
j_call: TRBJ2-7
cdr3_aa: CASSYSPGSSYEQYF

v_call: TRBV7-2
j_call: TRBJ2-4
cdr3_aa: CASSLASQLAKNIQYF

v_call: TRBV7-2
j_call: TRBJ2-1
cdr3_aa: CASSLSLAGGPYNEQFF

v_call: TRBV15
j_call: TRBJ1-5
cdr3_aa: CATSRGGLPNQPQHF

v_call: TRBV29-1
j_call: TRBJ1-4
cdr3_aa: CSVNTGPGGEKLFF

v_call: TRBV5-1
j_call: TRBJ2-7
cdr3_aa: CASAIQGSSYEQYF

v_call: TRBV14
j_call: TRBJ1-1
cdr3_aa: CASSQDSGPWNTEAFF

v_call: TRBV6-5
j_call: TRBJ1-6
cdr3_aa: CASSWDKPGGSNSPLHF

v_call: TRBV7-2
j_call: TRBJ2-1
cdr3_aa: CASRWGPGLLRGSEQFF

v_call: TRBV3-1
j_call: TRBJ2-1
cdr3_aa: CASSQDSGPSYNEQFF

v_call: TRBV12-3/TRBV12-4
j_call: TRBJ2-7
cdr3_aa: CASSSRDFSYEQYF

v_call: TRBV28
j_call: TRBJ2-7
cdr3_aa: CASQGGHVYEQYF

v_call: TRBV20-1
j_call: TRBJ2-7
cdr3_aa: CSARAPQVFEQYF

v_call: TRBV3-1
j_call: TRBJ1-2
cdr3_aa: CASSQSRNYGYTF

v_call: TRBV5-1
j_call: NA
cdr3_aa: CASSLDRDLHEQYF

v_call: TRBV7-9
j_call: TRBJ1-2
cdr3_aa: CASSPETVNYGYTF

v_call: TRBV29-1
j_call: TRBJ2-6
cdr3_aa: CSASSTGANVLTF